This T cell receptor beta chain was identified in a study of spatial heterogeneity in lung cancer. Study-wide results and caveats: Intratumoral expanded alpha and beta TCR counts were found to track tumor mutation counts. Estimated TCR-seq coverage of tumor T cells was only around 7% for alpha chains. For beta chains, the corresponding estimate was 12% to 15%.

On each TCR cDNA molecule, a unique molecular identifier was present. TCRdb passed the 5' RACE reads through MiXCR, listing each CDR3 protein once. The sample lists about 3,000 distinct CDR3 sequences; 6.4% were seen once. This clonotype is medium-sized. Its specificity is not known. As an off-target read in a library built for alpha chains, this beta chain has a frequency of little significance. Time point indicated: sample taken at primary tumor resection. The cohort: approximately 66 early-stage, untreated non-small cell lung cancer patients. V lost 8 bases to trimming and J lost 4 bases, with 9 bases between them. Germline V gene data show CDR1 as MDHEN and CDR2 as SYDVKM. The CDR3 is made up of 13 amino acids.

The chain joins TRBV28 to TRBJ2-6; TRBD2 is a possible D gene (5 bases). The sample was lung tumor tissue, taken at surgery. The origin of this receptor is a male donor with early-stage non-small cell lung cancer. The CDR3 loop reads CASEGPGANVLTF. CDR3 nucleotide sequence: TGTGCCAGCGAGGGCCCGGGGGCCAACGTCCTGACTTTC.